This T cell receptor beta chain was profiled in a study of blood T cell repertoires in COVID-19. About the study: Donors in the United States, Italy and Spain gave samples during acute or convalescent COVID-19. Sample material is recorded as cDNA or gDNA derived from T cells, B-cell-depleted T cells, or PBMCs.

Original methodology: Estimation of nucleated cell counts was performed using reference gene primer amplification. TCRdb's copy holds only in-frame clones and misses some; the assay was immunoSEQ multiplex PCR. The DNA gave D and trimming, while V, J and clone size come from that table. The profile shows 150,000 or so clones, 70% to 85% of them singletons. Germline-derived CDR1 and CDR2 are KGHSH and LQKENI. V was shortened by 2 bases and J by 6 bases, with 20 bases between the two germline ends. This CDR3 comprises 17 residues. The sequencing input was peripheral blood. This rearrangement joins TRBV18 to TRBJ1-5; D might be TRBD1 (5 bases). This TCR was sampled from a woman at least 80 years old with acute or convalescent COVID-19. The CDR3 DNA sequence: TGTGCCAGCTCACCATCGAGACAGATCTATCTTGGTCAGCCCCAGCATTTT. Its translation is CASSPSRQIYLGQPQHF. Full variable domain (missing parts from reference TRBV18 and TRBJ1-5): NAGVMQNPRHLVRRRGQEARLRCSPMKGHSHVYWYRQLPEEGLKFMVYLQKENIIDESGMPKERFSAEFPKEGPSILRIQQVVRGDSAAYFCASSPSRQIYLGQPQHFGDGTRLSIL.